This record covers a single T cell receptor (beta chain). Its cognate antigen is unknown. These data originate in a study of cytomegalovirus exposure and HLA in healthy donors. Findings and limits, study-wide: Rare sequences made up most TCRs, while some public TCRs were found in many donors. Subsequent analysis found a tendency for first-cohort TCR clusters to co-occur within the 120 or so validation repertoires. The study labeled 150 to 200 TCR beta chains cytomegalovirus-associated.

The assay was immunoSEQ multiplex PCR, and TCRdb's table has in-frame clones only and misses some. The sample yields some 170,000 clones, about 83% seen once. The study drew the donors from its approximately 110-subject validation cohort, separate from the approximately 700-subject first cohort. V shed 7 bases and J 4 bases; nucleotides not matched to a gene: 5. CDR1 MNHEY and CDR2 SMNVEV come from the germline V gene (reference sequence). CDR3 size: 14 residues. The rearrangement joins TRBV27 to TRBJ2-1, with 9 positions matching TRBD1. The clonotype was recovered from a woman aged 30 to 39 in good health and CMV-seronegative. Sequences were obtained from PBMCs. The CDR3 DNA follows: TGTGCCAGCAACACAGGGGGCAGGTACAATGAGCAGTTCTTC. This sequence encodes CASNTGGRYNEQFF.